This is a list of T cell receptor beta chains from one sample in a study of human T cells and chemical hapten exposure. TCRdb passed the RACE reads through MiXCR, listing each CDR3 protein once. The data show approximately 120,000 distinct CDR3 sequences, about a tenth seen once. This specimen consisted of whole blood, obtained in connection with sensitization to the hapten diphenylcyclopropenone (DPC). These TCRs come from a woman aged 40 to 50 with alopecia areata. Some clones in this sample may be carry-over from other donors' samples. Both conserved end residues are part of each CDR3. The D gene is left open where the match is weak. A row's size may be missing; if present it is once, few, many or a size class.

j_call	v_call	d_call	clone_size	cdr3_aa	cdr3_nt
TRBJ2-3	TRBV5-1	TRBD2	many	CASSPGTSGVTDTQYF	TGCGCCAGCAGCCCAGGGACTAGCGGGGTCACAGATACGCAGTATTTT
TRBJ1-3	TRBV30	.	many	CAWSVPGTSGNTIYF	TGTGCCTGGAGTGTACCTGGAACATCGGGAAACACCATATATTTT
TRBJ1-4	TRBV7-9	.	few	CASSLGGYAGNEKLFF	TGTGCCAGCAGCTTGGGTGGATATGCGGGTAATGAAAAACTGTTTTTT
TRBJ1-1	TRBV3-1	.	many	CASSPLRTLNTEAFF	TGTGCCAGCAGCCCCCTGAGGACATTGAACACTGAAGCTTTCTTT
TRBJ2-3	TRBV20-1	.	.	CSARLLAFATDTQYF	TGCAGTGCTAGGTTACTAGCCTTTGCCACAGATACGCAGTATTTT
TRBJ1-1	TRBV7-8	.	many	CASSFGNTEAFF	TGTGCCAGCAGCTTCGGGAACACTGAAGCTTTCTTT
TRBJ1-1	TRBV5-1	TRBD1	many	CASSRDRDNTEAFF	TGCGCCAGCAGCCGCGACAGGGATAACACTGAAGCTTTCTTT
TRBJ1-2	TRBV20-1	TRBD1	few	CSARDGTGNYGYTF	TGCAGTGCTAGAGATGGGACAGGCAACTATGGCTACACCTTC
TRBJ1-2	TRBV20-1	.	many	CSASRDPGGYTF	TGCAGTGCTTCCCGGGACCCAGGGGGCTACACCTTC
TRBJ2-5	TRBV5-1	TRBD2	many	CASSLGLALRGETQYF	TGCGCCAGCAGCTTGGGACTAGCCCTACGGGGGGAGACCCAGTACTTC
TRBJ2-1	TRBV11-2	.	.	CASSPAVGGPGDNEQFF	TGTGCCAGCAGCCCCGCGGTAGGGGGGCCGGGCGACAATGAGCAGTTCTTC
TRBJ1-2	TRBV5-1	TRBD1	many	CASSLVTGDNYGYTF	TGCGCCAGCAGCTTGGTGACAGGGGATAACTATGGCTACACCTTC
TRBJ2-1	TRBV6-2/TRBV6-3	.	.	CASSYGGFGQFF	TGTGCCAGCAGTTACGGGGGTTTTGGGCAGTTCTTC
TRBJ1-6	TRBV6-2/TRBV6-3	.	.	CASSYRNVGHNSPLHF	TGTGCCAGCAGTTACCGTAACGTTGGACATAATTCACCCCTCCACTTT
TRBJ1-1	TRBV7-9	.	.	CASSLAGRVGTEAFF	TGTGCCAGCAGCTTAGCTGGACGCGTTGGCACTGAAGCTTTCTTT
TRBJ1-1	TRBV29-1	.	few	CSATGSGTEAFF	TGCAGCGCTACAGGGAGCGGCACTGAAGCTTTCTTT
TRBJ1-1	TRBV12-3/TRBV12-4	.	many	CASTFGWATEAFF	TGTGCCAGCACCTTTGGCTGGGCGACTGAAGCTTTCTTT
TRBJ2-2	TRBV4-1	TRBD2	few	CASSHLAGAATGELFF	TGCGCCAGCAGCCACCTAGCGGGGGCTGCCACCGGGGAGCTGTTTTTT
TRBJ2-5	TRBV9	TRBD2	.	CASSVAGGDQETQYF	TGTGCCAGCAGCGTAGCCGGGGGGGATCAAGAGACCCAGTACTTC
TRBJ2-7	TRBV7-2	.	many	CASSYAGASSYEQYF	TGTGCCAGCAGCTACGCCGGGGCTTCCTCCTACGAGCAGTACTTC
TRBJ1-4	TRBV7-9	.	.	CASSLTGSEGEKLFF	TGTGCCAGCAGCTTAACCGGGTCGGAGGGTGAAAAACTGTTTTTT
TRBJ1-6	TRBV15	.	.	CATSRGLGNSPLHF	TGTGCCACCAGCAGAGGATTGGGAAATTCACCCCTCCACTTT
TRBJ2-1	TRBV7-8	TRBD1	many	CASSIDRVSYNEQFF	TGTGCCAGCAGCATTGACAGGGTATCCTACAATGAGCAGTTCTTC
TRBJ1-5	TRBV20-1	TRBD1	.	CSAGADRGVGSTQHF	TGCAGTGCCGGCGCGGACAGGGGGGTAGGTTCTACGCAGCATTTT
TRBJ1-1	TRBV11-2	.	many	CASSLGEGTEAFF	TGTGCCAGCAGCCTAGGGGAGGGTACTGAAGCTTTCTTT
TRBJ1-2	TRBV6-5	TRBD1	few	CASSYSGQGGGYGYTF	TGTGCCAGCAGTTACTCTGGACAGGGTGGGGGCTATGGCTACACCTTC
TRBJ2-5	TRBV12-3/TRBV12-4	TRBD2	many	CASSPKGAGGPFQETQYF	TGTGCCAGCAGTCCGAAGGGGGCGGGGGGGCCCTTCCAAGAGACCCAGTACTTC
TRBJ2-7	TRBV21-1	.	few	CASSKVQGRYEQYF	TGTGCCAGCAGCAAAGTTCAGGGGCGCTACGAGCAGTACTTC
TRBJ2-7	TRBV28	.	few	CASSLNRAVKFAYEQYF	TGTGCCAGCAGTTTGAATCGGGCGGTAAAGTTTGCCTACGAGCAGTACTTC
TRBJ2-5	TRBV3-1	TRBD2	many	CASSLVSGGAQETQYF	TGTGCCAGCAGCCTCGTTAGCGGGGGGGCTCAAGAGACCCAGTACTTC
TRBJ1-1	TRBV2	.	many	CASSESPAFAARNTEAFF	TGTGCCAGCAGTGAAAGTCCGGCTTTTGCAGCGCGGAACACTGAAGCTTTCTTT
TRBJ2-5	TRBV18	.	many	CASSQQLEETQYF	TGTGCCAGCTCACAGCAACTAGAAGAGACCCAGTACTTC
TRBJ2-7	TRBV29-1	.	.	CSVVGPFYEQYF	TGCAGCGTTGTCGGGCCCTTCTACGAGCAGTACTTC
TRBJ1-4	TRBV13	TRBD1	.	CASSFRTGNEKLFF	TGTGCCAGCAGCTTTAGGACAGGGAATGAAAAACTGTTTTTT
TRBJ2-1	TRBV20-1	TRBD2	many	CSAGDYRYNEQFF	TGCAGTGCCGGGGACTACCGATACAATGAGCAGTTCTTC
TRBJ2-2	TRBV30	.	few	CAWSPGANTGELFF	TGTGCCTGGAGCCCAGGGGCGAACACCGGGGAGCTGTTTTTT
TRBJ1-4	TRBV7-2	.	.	CASSLTPGNEKLFF	TGTGCCAGCAGCTTAACCCCAGGAAATGAAAAACTGTTTTTT
TRBJ2-7	TRBV7-9	.	many	CASSFATSSYEQYF	TGTGCCAGCAGCTTCGCAACTAGCTCCTACGAGCAGTACTTC
TRBJ2-7	TRBV4-3	.	few	CASSQVGPGGLQYF	TGCGCCAGCAGCCAAGTAGGGCCCGGGGGATTGCAGTACTTC
TRBJ2-1	TRBV29-1	TRBD2	.	CSVGTSGVNEQFF	TGCAGCGTCGGGACTAGCGGCGTCAATGAGCAGTTCTTC
TRBJ2-5	TRBV12-3/TRBV12-4	TRBD2	many	CASSLPGGGGYQETQYF	TGTGCCAGCAGTTTACCCGGTGGCGGGGGGTACCAAGAGACCCAGTACTTC
TRBJ2-7	TRBV7-9	TRBD1	many	CASSLEMGQGFYEQYF	TGTGCCAGCAGCTTAGAAATGGGACAGGGGTTCTACGAGCAGTACTTC
TRBJ2-5	TRBV7-8	.	many	CASSQQEKETQYF	TGTGCCAGCAGCCAACAGGAGAAAGAGACCCAGTACTTC
TRBJ2-3	TRBV5-1	TRBD2	few	CASNPGLATDTQYF	TGCGCCAGTAATCCGGGACTAGCAACAGATACGCAGTATTTT
TRBJ2-3	TRBV4-1	.	many	CASSQELGLGTDTQYF	TGCGCCAGCAGCCAAGAGTTGGGACTGGGCACAGATACGCAGTATTTT
TRBJ1-6	TRBV29-1	.	few	CSVGQFEGSPLHF	TGCAGCGTTGGGCAATTTGAGGGATCACCCCTCCACTTT
TRBJ2-3	TRBV6-2/TRBV6-3	TRBD2	few	CATALAGKVSTDTQYF	TGTGCCACCGCCCTAGCGGGGAAAGTTAGCACAGATACGCAGTATTTT
TRBJ2-5	TRBV12-3/TRBV12-4	.	few	CASNKDAGWKETQYF	TGTGCCAGCAACAAAGATGCGGGGTGGAAAGAGACCCAGTACTTC
TRBJ2-7	TRBV2	.	many	CASSEGQGIYEQYF	TGTGCCAGCAGTGAGGGCCAGGGAATCTACGAGCAGTACTTC
TRBJ2-3	TRBV5-1	.	many	CASSLSPPPSTDTQYF	TGCGCCAGCAGCTTGTCACCACCCCCTAGCACAGATACGCAGTATTTT
TRBJ2-5	TRBV7-6	TRBD1	.	CASSARAGGYEETQYF	TGTGCCAGCAGCGCTAGGGCAGGGGGCTACGAGGAGACCCAGTACTTC
TRBJ1-1	TRBV29-1	.	.	CSVEPQRVTEAFF	TGCAGCGTTGAACCTCAGAGGGTCACTGAAGCTTTCTTT
TRBJ1-1	TRBV29-1	TRBD1	many	CTGQPMNTEAFF	TGCACGGGACAGCCCATGAACACTGAAGCTTTCTTT
TRBJ1-4	TRBV4-3	.	few	CASSLQAGDEKLFF	TGCGCCAGCAGCCTGCAGGCAGGGGACGAAAAACTGTTTTTT
TRBJ2-7	TRBV10-2	.	.	CASSDLGQGISYEQYF	TGCGCCAGCAGTGACCTCGGCCAGGGGATCTCCTACGAGCAGTACTTC
TRBJ2-3	TRBV6-6	.	few	CASSRRDSRTDTQYF	TGTGCCAGCAGTCGACGGGATTCTCGCACAGATACGCAGTATTTT
TRBJ2-3	TRBV7-9	.	many	CASSSDSLHPDTQYF	TGTGCCAGCAGCTCCGACTCGTTGCACCCAGATACGCAGTATTTT
TRBJ2-5	TRBV5-1	.	few	CASRGQQQETQYF	TGCGCCAGCAGAGGGCAGCAGCAAGAGACCCAGTACTTC
TRBJ2-7	TRBV5-5	TRBD2	.	CASSPQAGGFYEQYF	TGTGCCAGCAGCCCGCAGGCGGGGGGCTTCTACGAGCAGTACTTC